Given below is one TCR beta chain in context. The sample originates from a study of blood T cell repertoires in COVID-19. Across the whole study: T cells, B-cell-depleted T cells, or PBMCs supplied cDNA or gDNA.

CDR3 length: 14 residues. CDR1 is SGHVS and CDR2 is FQNEAQ in the germline V gene. Trimming at V came to 5 bases and at J to 5 bases, leaving 6 bases not matched to a gene. TCRdb's copy holds only in-frame clones and misses some; the assay was immunoSEQ multiplex PCR. Among approximately 220,000 clones, around 90% were seen once, and the ten largest hold around 3%. J is TRBJ2-1 and V is TRBV7-8; 7 bases line up with TRBD1. The origin of this receptor is a man aged 55 to 70 with acute or convalescent COVID-19. What was sequenced was peripheral blood. The DNA of the CDR3 is TGTGCCAGCAGCCGCCGGGACAGAGACAATGAGCAGTTCTTC. This codes for CASSRRDRDNEQFF. The variable domain in full, with the rest retrieved from reference TRBV7-8 and TRBJ2-1, is GAGVSQSPRYKVAKRGQDVALRCDPISGHVSLFWYQQALGQGPEFLTYFQNEAQLDKSGLPSDRFFAERPEGSVSTLKIQRTQQEDSAVYLCASSRRDRDNEQFFGPGTRLTVL.